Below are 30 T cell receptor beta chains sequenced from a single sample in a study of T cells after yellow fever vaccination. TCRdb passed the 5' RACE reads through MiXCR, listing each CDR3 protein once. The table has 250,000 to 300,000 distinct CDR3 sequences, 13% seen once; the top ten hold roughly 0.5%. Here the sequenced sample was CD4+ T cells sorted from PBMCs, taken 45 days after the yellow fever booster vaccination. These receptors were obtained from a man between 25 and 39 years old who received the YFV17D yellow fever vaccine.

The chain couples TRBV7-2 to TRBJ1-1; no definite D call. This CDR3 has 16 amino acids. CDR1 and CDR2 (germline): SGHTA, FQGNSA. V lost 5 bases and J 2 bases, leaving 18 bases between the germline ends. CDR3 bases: TGTGCCAGCAGCCTCCCCCGGGTCAGCATTAACACTGAAGCTTTCTTT. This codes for CASSLPRVSINTEAFF.

CDR3 protein: CASSPRLAGFTDTQYF. CDR3 bases: TGTGCCAGCAGCCCCCGACTAGCGGGATTCACAGATACGCAGTATTTT. This chain joins TRBV13 and TRBJ2-3; 11 nucleotides agree with TRBD2. This CDR3 spans 16 amino acids. V was pared by 5 bases and J by 2 bases, with 6 bases of the junction left unmatched. Germline V gene sequence: CDR1 PRHDT, CDR2 FYEKMQ (reference sequence).

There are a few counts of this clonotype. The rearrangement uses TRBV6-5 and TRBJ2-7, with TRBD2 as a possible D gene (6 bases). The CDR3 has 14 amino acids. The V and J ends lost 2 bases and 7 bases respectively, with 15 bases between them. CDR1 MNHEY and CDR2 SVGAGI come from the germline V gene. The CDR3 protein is CASSYRRDGREQYF. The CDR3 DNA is TGTGCCAGCAGTTACCGCAGGGATGGGAGGGAGCAGTACTTC.

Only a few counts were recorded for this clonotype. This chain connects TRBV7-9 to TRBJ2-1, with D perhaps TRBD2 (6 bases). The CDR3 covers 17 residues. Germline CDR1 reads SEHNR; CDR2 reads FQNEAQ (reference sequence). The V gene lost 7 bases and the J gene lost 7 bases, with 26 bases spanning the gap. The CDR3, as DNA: TGTGCCAGCACCCCCTTCTTTGCTAGCGATCTTATGAATGAGCAGTTCTTC. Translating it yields CASTPFFASDLMNEQFF.

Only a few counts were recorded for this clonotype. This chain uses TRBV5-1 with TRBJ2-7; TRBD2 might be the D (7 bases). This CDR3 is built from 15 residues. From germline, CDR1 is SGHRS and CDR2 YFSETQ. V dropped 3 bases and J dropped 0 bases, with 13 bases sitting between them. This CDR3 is CASSSQGGGSYEQYF. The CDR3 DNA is TGCGCCAGCAGCTCACAGGGAGGGGGCTCCTACGAGCAGTACTTC.

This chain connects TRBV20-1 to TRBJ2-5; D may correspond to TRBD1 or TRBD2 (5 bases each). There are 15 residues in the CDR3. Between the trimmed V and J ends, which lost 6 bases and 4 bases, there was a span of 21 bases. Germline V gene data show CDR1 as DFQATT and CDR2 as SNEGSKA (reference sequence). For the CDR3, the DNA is TGCAGTGCCCACCTAACGGGTTTGAGGGGAGAGACCCAGTACTTC. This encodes CSAHLTGLRGETQYF.

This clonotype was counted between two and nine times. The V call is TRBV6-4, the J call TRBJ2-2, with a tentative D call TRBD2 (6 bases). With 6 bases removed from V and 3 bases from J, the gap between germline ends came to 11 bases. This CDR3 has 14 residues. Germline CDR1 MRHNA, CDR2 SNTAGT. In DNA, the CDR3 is TGTGCCAGCAGCCGGGAGATCGACACCGGGGAGCTGTTTTTT. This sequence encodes CASSREIDTGELFF.

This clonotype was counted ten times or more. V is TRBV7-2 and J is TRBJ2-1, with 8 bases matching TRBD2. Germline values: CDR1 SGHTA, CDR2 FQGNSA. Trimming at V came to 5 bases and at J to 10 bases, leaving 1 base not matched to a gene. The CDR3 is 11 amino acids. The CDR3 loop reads CASSRGGEQFF. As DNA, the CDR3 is TGTGCCAGCAGCCGGGGGGGGGAGCAGTTCTTC.

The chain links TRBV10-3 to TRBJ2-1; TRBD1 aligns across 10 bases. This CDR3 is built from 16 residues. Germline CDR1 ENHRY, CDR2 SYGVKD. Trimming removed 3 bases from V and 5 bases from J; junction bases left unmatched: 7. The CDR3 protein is CAISDRTGGSHNEQFF. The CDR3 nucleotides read TGTGCCATCAGTGACCGGACAGGGGGTTCCCACAATGAGCAGTTCTTC.

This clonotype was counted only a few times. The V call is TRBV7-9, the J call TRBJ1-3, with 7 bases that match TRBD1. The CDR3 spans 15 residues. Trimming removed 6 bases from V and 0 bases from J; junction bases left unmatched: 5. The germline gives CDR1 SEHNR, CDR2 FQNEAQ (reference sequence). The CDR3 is CASSPTGSSGNTIYF. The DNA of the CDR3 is TGTGCCAGCAGTCCGACAGGGTCCTCTGGAAACACCATATATTTT.

CDR3 protein: CASSLKLAGVGALNIQYF. CDR3 in DNA: TGTGCCAGCAGCTTGAAGTTAGCGGGAGTGGGTGCGTTAAACATTCAGTACTTC. The J gene is TRBJ2-4, the V gene TRBV5-5; 9 bases agree with TRBD2. V lost 1 base to trimming and J lost 6 bases; unmatched junction nucleotides: 14. This CDR3 spans 18 amino acids. Germline assignment: CDR1 SGHKS and CDR2 YYEKEE (reference sequence).

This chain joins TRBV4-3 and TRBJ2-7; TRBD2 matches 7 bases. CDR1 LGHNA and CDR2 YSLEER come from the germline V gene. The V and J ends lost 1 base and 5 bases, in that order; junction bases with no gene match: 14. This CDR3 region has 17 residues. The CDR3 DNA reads TGCGCCAGCAGCCAAGCCCCCCGGGGGGAGAAATGGAACGAGCAGTACTTC. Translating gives CASSQAPRGEKWNEQYF.

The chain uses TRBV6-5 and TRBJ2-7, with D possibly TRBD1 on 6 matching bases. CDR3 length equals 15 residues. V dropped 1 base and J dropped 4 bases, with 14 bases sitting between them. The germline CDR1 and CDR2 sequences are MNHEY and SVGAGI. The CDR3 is CASSYWGTNNYEQYF. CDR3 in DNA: TGTGCCAGCAGTTACTGGGGGACAAATAATTACGAGCAGTACTTC.

The CDR3 spells CASSKVRQYPLNTEAFF. For the CDR3, the DNA is TGTGCCAGCAGCAAAGTGCGGCAGTATCCATTGAACACTGAAGCTTTCTTT. The chain couples TRBV21-1 to TRBJ1-1. TRBV21-1 is given as a pseudogene. The CDR3 consists of 17 residues.

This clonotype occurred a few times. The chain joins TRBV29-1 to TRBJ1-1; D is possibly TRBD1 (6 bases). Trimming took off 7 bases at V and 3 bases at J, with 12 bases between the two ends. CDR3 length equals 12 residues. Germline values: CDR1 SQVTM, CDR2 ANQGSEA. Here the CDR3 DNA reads TGCAGCGCTAAACAGGGACACACTGAAGCTTTCTTT. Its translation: CSAKQGHTEAFF.

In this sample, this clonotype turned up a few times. Written as DNA, the CDR3 is TGTGCCAGCAGCCAGAGCGTAACCTACGAGCAGTACTTC. This sequence encodes CASSQSVTYEQYF. The chain uses TRBV3-1 and TRBJ2-7; D unresolved. V shed 3 bases and J shed 2 bases, with 8 bases lying between them. Germline CDR1 is LGHDT and CDR2 is YNNKEL (reference sequence). This CDR3 is 13 amino acids long.

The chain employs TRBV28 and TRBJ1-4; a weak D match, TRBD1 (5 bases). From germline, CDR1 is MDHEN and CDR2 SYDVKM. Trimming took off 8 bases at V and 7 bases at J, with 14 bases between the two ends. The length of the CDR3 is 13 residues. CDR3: CASGAGRGEKLFF. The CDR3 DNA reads TGTGCCAGCGGAGCGGGGCGCGGTGAAAAACTGTTTTTT.

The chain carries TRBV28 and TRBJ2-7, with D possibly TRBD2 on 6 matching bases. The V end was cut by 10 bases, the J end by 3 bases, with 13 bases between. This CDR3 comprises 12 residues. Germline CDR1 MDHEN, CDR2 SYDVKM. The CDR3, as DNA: TGTGCCACCCATGTAGCGGACTACGAGCAGTACTTC. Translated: CATHVADYEQYF.

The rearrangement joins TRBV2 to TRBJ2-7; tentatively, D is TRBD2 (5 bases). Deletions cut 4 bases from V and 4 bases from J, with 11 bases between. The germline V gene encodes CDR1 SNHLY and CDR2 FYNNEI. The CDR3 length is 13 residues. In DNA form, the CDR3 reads TGTGCCAGCAGTGCGAAGCGGTTATACGAGCAGTACTTC. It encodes CASSAKRLYEQYF.

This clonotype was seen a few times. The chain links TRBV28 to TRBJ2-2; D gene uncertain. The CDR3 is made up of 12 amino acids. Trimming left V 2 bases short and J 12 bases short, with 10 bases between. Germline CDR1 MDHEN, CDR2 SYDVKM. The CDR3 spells CASSLRERKLFF. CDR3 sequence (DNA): TGTGCCAGCAGTTTACGTGAGAGAAAGCTGTTTTTT. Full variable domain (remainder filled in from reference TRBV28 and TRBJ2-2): DVKVTQSSRYLVKRTGEKVFLECVQDMDHENMFWYRQDPGLGLRLIYFSYDVKMKEKGDIPEGYSVSREKKERFSLILESASTNQTSMYLCASSLRERKLFFGEGSRLTVL.

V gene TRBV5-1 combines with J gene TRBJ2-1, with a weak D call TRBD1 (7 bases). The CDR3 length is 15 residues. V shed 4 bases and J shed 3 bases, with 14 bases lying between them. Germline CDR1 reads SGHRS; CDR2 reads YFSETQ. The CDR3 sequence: CASSPGGTDYNEQFF. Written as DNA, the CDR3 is TGCGCCAGCAGCCCGGGCGGGACAGACTACAATGAGCAGTTCTTC.

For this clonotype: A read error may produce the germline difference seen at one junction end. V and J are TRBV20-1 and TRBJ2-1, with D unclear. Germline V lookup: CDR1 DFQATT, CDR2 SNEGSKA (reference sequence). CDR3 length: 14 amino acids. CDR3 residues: CSARNPQSCNEQFF. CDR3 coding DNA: TGCAGTGCTAGAAACCCCCAGTCCTGCAATGAGCAGTTCTTC.

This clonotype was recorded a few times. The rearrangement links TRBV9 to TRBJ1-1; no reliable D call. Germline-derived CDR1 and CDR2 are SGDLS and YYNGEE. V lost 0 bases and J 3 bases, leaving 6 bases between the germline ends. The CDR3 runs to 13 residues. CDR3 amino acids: CASSVDSYTEAFF. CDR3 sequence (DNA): TGTGCCAGCAGCGTAGATTCATACACTGAAGCTTTCTTT. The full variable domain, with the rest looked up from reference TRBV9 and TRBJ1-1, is DSGVTQTPKHLITATGQRVTLRCSPRSGDLSVYWYQQSLDQGLQFLIQYYNGEERAKGNILERFSAQQFPDLHSELNLSSLELGDSALYFCASSVDSYTEAFFGQGTRLTVV.

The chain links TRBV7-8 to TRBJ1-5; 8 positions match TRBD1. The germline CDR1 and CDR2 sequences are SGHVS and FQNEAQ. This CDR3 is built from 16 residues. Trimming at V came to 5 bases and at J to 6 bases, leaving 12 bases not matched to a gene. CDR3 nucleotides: TGTGCCAGCAGCGCCGGACAGGGACAAACGTTTCAGCCCCAGCATTTT. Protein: CASSAGQGQTFQPQHF.

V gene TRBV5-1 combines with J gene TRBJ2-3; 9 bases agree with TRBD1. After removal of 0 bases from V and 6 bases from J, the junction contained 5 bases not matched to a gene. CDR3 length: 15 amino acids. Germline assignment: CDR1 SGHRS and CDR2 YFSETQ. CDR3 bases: TGCGCCAGCAGCTTGGACGGGACAGGGTCCGATACGCAGTATTTT. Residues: CASSLDGTGSDTQYF. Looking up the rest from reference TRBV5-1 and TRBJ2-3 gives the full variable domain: KAGVTQTPRYLIKTRGQQVTLSCSPISGHRSVSWYQQTPGQGLQFLFEYFSETQRNKGNFPGRFSGRQFSNSRSEMNVSTLELGDSALYLCASSLDGTGSDTQYFGPGTRLTVL.

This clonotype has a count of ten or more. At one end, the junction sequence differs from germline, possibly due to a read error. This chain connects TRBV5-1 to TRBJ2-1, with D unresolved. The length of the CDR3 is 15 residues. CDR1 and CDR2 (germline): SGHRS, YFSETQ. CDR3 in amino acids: CASSFGQSSYNEQFF. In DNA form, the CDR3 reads TGTGCCAGCAGCTTCGGGCAGAGCTCCTACAATGAGCAGTTCTTC.

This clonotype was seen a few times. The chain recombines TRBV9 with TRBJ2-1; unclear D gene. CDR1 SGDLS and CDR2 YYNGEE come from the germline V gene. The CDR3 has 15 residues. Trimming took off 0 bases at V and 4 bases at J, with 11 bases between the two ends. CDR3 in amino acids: CASSVGDIVYNEQFF. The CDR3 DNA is TGTGCCAGCAGCGTAGGAGATATCGTGTACAATGAGCAGTTCTTC.

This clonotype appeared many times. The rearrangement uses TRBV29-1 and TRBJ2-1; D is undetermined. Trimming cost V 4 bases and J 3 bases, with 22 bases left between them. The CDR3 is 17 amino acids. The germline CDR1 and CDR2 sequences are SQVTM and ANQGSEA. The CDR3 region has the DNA TGCAGCGTTGGGGCGTCGTTCGGGTACCGAAACTACAATGAGCAGTTCTTC. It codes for CSVGASFGYRNYNEQFF.

The CDR3 sequence is CASSEFKGEETQYF. CDR3 nucleotide sequence: TGTGCCAGCAGTGAATTTAAGGGGGAAGAGACCCAGTACTTC. The V call is TRBV25-1, the J call TRBJ2-5, with D maybe TRBD1 (6 bases). Germline CDR1 is MGHDK and CDR2 is SYGVNS. V lost 1 base, J lost 3 bases, and 9 bases lay in between. This CDR3 has 14 residues.

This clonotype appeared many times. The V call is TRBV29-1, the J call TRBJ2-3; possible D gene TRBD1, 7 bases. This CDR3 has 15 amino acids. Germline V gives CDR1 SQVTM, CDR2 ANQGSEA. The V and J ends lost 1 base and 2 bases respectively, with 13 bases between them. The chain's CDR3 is CSVEGGTAITDTQYF. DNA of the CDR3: TGCAGCGTTGAAGGCGGGACAGCGATCACAGATACGCAGTATTTT.